The T cell receptor (beta chain) under discussion was sequenced for a study of control samples from healthy donors and cancer patients. Only in-frame clones appear in the TCRdb table, and some are missing; sequencing was by immunoSEQ multiplex PCR. This table has about 410,000 clones, approximately 92% appearing once. V was trimmed by 4 bases and J by 1 base, leaving 14 bases between them. The CDR3 contains 15 residues. CDR1 SGHRS and CDR2 YFSETQ come from the germline V gene. This clonotype was sampled from a man between 35 and 55 years old with head and neck cancer. The sequencing input was PBMCs. V and J are TRBV5-1 and TRBJ1-1, with a possible D match to TRBD1 (6 bases). CDR3 sequence reads: CASSGQRGWNTEAFF. CDR3 coding DNA: TGCGCCAGCAGCGGACAGAGGGGATGGAACACTGAAGCTTTCTTT.